This TCR beta chain was sequenced for a study of blood T cell repertoires in COVID-19. The CDR3 is 18 amino acids. The sample holds one count of this clone. As processed by the authors: Estimated nucleated cell counts came from reference gene primer amplification. Libraries were prepared by immunoSEQ multiplex PCR; TCRdb keeps only in-frame clonotypes and omits some of them. D and trimming were read from the DNA, whereas the V and J calls and clone size are those reported in that table. The sample includes 70,000 to 100,000 clones, over 75% of them seen just once. Sample: peripheral blood. The receptor was derived from a woman at least 80 years old with acute or convalescent COVID-19. The chain joins TRBV21-1 to TRBJ1-4; the table's D call TRBD1 went unverified against the DNA. TRBV21-1 is noted as a pseudogene. The CDR3 loop reads CASSKCSAGQGTNEKLFF. CDR3 nucleotides: TGTGCCAGCAGCAAGTGTTCCGCCGGACAGGGAACTAATGAAAAACTGTTTTTT.